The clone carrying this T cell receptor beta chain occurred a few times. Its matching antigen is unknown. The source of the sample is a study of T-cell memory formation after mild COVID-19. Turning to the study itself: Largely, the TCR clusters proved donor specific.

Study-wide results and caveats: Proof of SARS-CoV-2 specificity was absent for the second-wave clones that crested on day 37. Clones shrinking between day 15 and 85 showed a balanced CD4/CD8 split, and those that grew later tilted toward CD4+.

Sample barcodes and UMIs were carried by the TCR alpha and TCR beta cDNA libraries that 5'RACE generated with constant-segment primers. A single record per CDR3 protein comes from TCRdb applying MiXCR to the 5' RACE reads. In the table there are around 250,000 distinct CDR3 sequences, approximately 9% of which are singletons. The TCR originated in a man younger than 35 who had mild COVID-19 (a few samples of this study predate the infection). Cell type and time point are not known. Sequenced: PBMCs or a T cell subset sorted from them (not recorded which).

The CDR3, as DNA: TGCAGCGTTGTCGAACAGAGCAATCAGCCCCAGCATTTT. As protein: CSVVEQSNQPQHF. The chain couples TRBV29-1 to TRBJ1-5; D unresolved. Trimming took 4 bases from V and 1 from J, leaving 8 bases between them. This CDR3 has 13 amino acids. Germline V gene data show CDR1 as SQVTM and CDR2 as ANQGSEA.